This is a list of T cell receptor beta chains from one sample in a study of cytomegalovirus exposure and HLA in healthy donors. Sequenced by immunoSEQ multiplex PCR; TCRdb stores in-frame clones only, minus some. The sample has about 330,000 clones; 86% are singletons. Sequenced material: PBMCs. The receptor source for this set is a woman aged 18-30 years in good health and CMV-seronegative. Both conserved end residues are part of each CDR3. A D gene is named only where the DNA matches it firmly. Rows give clone size only sometimes, using once, few, many, or a class for an expanded clone.

j_call d_call clone_size v_call cdr3_aa cdr3_nt
TRBJ2-2 NA NA TRBV9 CASSASVLSNTGELFF TGTGCCAGCAGCGCTAGCGTACTATCGAACACCGGGGAGCTGTTTTTT
TRBJ2-3 TRBD2 NA TRBV5-1 CASSTPGTSGRDTQYF TGCGCCAGCAGCACTCCCGGGACTAGCGGGAGAGATACGCAGTATTTT
TRBJ2-3 TRBD2 NA TRBV5-1 CASRDQAGRTDTQYF TGCGCCAGCAGGGATCAAGCGGGACGCACAGATACGCAGTATTTT
TRBJ2-3 NA once TRBV27 CASSRFLWTATSTDTQYF TGTGCCAGCAGCCGATTCCTTTGGACAGCCACTAGCACAGATACGCAGTATTTT
TRBJ2-3 NA NA TRBV7-3 CATSWARTDTQYF TGTGCCACCTCTTGGGCACGCACAGATACGCAGTATTTT
TRBJ1-1 TRBD1 NA TRBV4-1 CASSPQPDTGGGTEAFF TGCGCCAGCAGCCCCCAACCCGACACAGGGGGTGGCACTGAAGCTTTCTTT
TRBJ1-2 NA NA TRBV6-5 CASSLDPVGGYTF TGTGCCAGCAGCCTAGACCCAGTAGGTGGCTACACCTTC
TRBJ1-2 NA NA TRBV5-1 CASSLNGNYGYTF TGCGCCAGCAGCTTGAACGGTAACTATGGCTACACCTTC
TRBJ2-5 TRBD1 NA TRBV7-2 CASGRTGGFSETQYF TGTGCCAGCGGCAGGACAGGGGGGTTCTCAGAGACCCAGTACTTC
TRBJ2-1 TRBD2 NA TRBV29-1 CSVDGVGSGRAFVYSYNEQFF TGCAGCGTTGACGGGGTGGGTAGCGGGAGGGCTTTTGTGTATTCCTACAATGAGCAGTTCTTC
TRBJ2-7 TRBD1 NA TRBV7-2 CASSPWTGVTYEQYF TGTGCCAGCAGCCCATGGACAGGGGTGACCTACGAGCAGTACTTC
TRBJ2-2 NA NA TRBV27 CASSPDSQNTGELFF TGTGCCAGCAGTCCGGACAGCCAAAACACCGGGGAGCTGTTTTTT
TRBJ2-3 NA NA TRBV2 CASSVYTDTQYF TGTGCCAGCAGTGTATACACAGATACGCAGTATTTT
TRBJ2-3 TRBD1 NA TRBV2 CASSESGQGSDTQYF TGTGCCAGCAGTGAATCCGGACAGGGCTCAGATACGCAGTATTTT